The source of this T cell receptor (beta chain) is a study of blood T cell repertoires in COVID-19. Data came from immunoSEQ multiplex PCR; TCRdb stores just in-frame clones and leaves some out. The top ten hold roughly 1.9% of the sample, which has about 260,000 clones, more than 70% seen once. V lost 4 bases and J 0 bases, leaving 6 bases between the germline ends. In germline, CDR1 is SGHTA, CDR2 FQGTGA. CDR3 length: 14 amino acids. The V and J genes are TRBV7-3 and TRBJ2-2, with D tentatively TRBD2 (6 bases). The clonotype originates from a woman in her 50s who had recovered from COVID-19. The sample was PBMCs or T cells enriched from blood (not recorded which). The CDR3 sequence is CASSSGANTGELFF. The DNA for the CDR3 is TGTGCCAGCAGCTCGGGGGCGAACACCGGGGAGCTGTTTTTT.